This record concerns one TCR beta chain sequence. Its antigen is still unknown. The sample is drawn from a study of shared clonotypes between healthy human individuals. The germline V gene has CDR1 SGHAT and CDR2 FQNNGV. The length of the CDR3 is 16 residues. Trimming removed 5 bases at V and 2 bases at J, with 16 bases between. Notes on the study in general: Naive subsets typically showed greater estimated richness than memory subsets. It was observed that roughly 5.4% of naive CD4 clonotypes were shared across several donors.

At deep level, the assay was performed. Study processing details: There were no quality scores in the junction-only immunoSEQ sequences, so filtering differed. Profiling relied on immunoSEQ multiplex PCR, and the TCRdb table lists in-frame clones only, not all of them. V, J and clone size are taken as reported in that table, and D and trimming were inferred from the DNA itself. The data show some 2.3 million clones, with more than 80% seen just once and 0.39% held by the top ten. The specimen was naive CD4+ T cells from PBMCs. The subset: CD45RA+ positively selected. This chain joins TRBV11-2 and TRBJ1-3; D gene ambiguous. The receptor's source is a man aged 18 to 30 in good health. Some clones in this sample may be carry-over from other donors' samples. In DNA form, the CDR3 reads TGTGCCAGCAGCCGCCTTACAAGGGCTACTGGAAACACCATATATTTT. Its translation is CASSRLTRATGNTIYF.